Listed below are T cell receptor beta chains from one sample, sequenced in a study of blood T cell repertoires in COVID-19. Data came from immunoSEQ multiplex PCR; TCRdb stores just in-frame clones and leaves some out. The repertoire consists of approximately 70,000 clones, with 80% to 90% occurring once and the leading ten covering roughly a tenth. Input material: peripheral blood. The receptors shown here come from a man aged 65 to 85 with active or convalescent COVID-19. Both conserved end residues are part of each CDR3. Each record gives: V gene, J gene, CDR3 length, clone size, D gene, CDR3 DNA, CDR3 protein. A D gene is named only where the DNA matches it firmly. Expanded clones get a size class; other rows say once, few or many, or leave the size out.

TRBV3-1/TRBV3-2,TRBJ1-1,15,.,TRBD1,TGTGCCAGCAGCTTCACCGGGACAGGCAACACTGAAGCTTTCTTT,CASSFTGTGNTEAFF
TRBV28,TRBJ1-6,14,.,.,TGTGCCATGGCGGGGGGGAGACTAAATTCACCCCTCCACTTT,CAMAGGRLNSPLHF
TRBV28,TRBJ1-1,15,.,.,TGTGCCAGCAGTGGAGCAGTCTCATTGAACACTGAAGCTTTCTTT,CASSGAVSLNTEAFF
TRBV5-4,TRBJ2-7,15,.,TRBD2,TGTGCCAGCAGGCCAGGGACTAGCGGATCCTACGAGCAGTACTTC,CASRPGTSGSYEQYF
TRBV7-2,TRBJ2-1,16,.,TRBD1,TGTGCCAGCAGCTTAGCCCCAGGGGGCGTTTTCAATGAGCAGTTCTTC,CASSLAPGGVFNEQFF
TRBV5-6,TRBJ2-1,16,once,TRBD2,TGTGCCAGCAGCTCCCCGACTAGCGGTTTCTACAATGAGCAGTTCTTC,CASSSPTSGFYNEQFF
TRBV19,TRBJ1-3,15,few,.,TGTGCCAGCAGAGAAGGAGTCCACTCTGGAAACACCATATATTTT,CASREGVHSGNTIYF
TRBV18,TRBJ1-1,14,.,TRBD1,TGTGCCAGCCAAGAGGGACAGTCGAACACTGAAGCTTTCTTT,CASQEGQSNTEAFF
TRBV7-2,TRBJ1-1,13,.,TRBD1,TGTGCCAGCAAGGACAGGGTGAACACTGAAGCTTTCTTT,CASKDRVNTEAFF
TRBV7-9,TRBJ2-6,15,.,.,TGTGCCAGCAGCTTTCTGTTCTCTGGGGCCAACGTCCTGACTTTC,CASSFLFSGANVLTF
TRBV9,TRBJ2-4,18,.,TRBD1,TGTGCCAGCAGCCCCCGAGCGGACAGGGGGCTTGTCAAAAACATTCAGTACTTC,CASSPRADRGLVKNIQYF
TRBV30,TRBJ2-2,13,.,.,TGTGCCTGGAATCGACAGGATACCGGGGAGCTGTTTTTT,CAWNRQDTGELFF
TRBV5-4,TRBJ2-7,15,.,TRBD1,TGTGCCAGCAGCGCCCGGGACAGGGGCGCCTACGAGCAGTACTTC,CASSARDRGAYEQYF
TRBV24-1,TRBJ2-5,14,.,TRBD1,TGTGCCACCAGCTCTCGACAACAGGGGGAGACCCAGTACTTC,CATSSRQQGETQYF
TRBV24-1,TRBJ1-2,13,.,.,TGTGCCACCAGTGATTTAACAGGGTATGGCTACACCTTC,CATSDLTGYGYTF
TRBV20-1,TRBJ2-3,11,.,.,TGCAGTGCCCTAGTTTGGGATACGCAGTATTTT,CSALVWDTQYF
TRBV6-5,TRBJ2-7,15,.,.,TGTGCCAGCAGTCCGCGGGGCCTCCCACCCGCCGAGCAGTACTTC,CASSPRGLPPAEQYF
TRBV4-2,TRBJ2-7,14,.,TRBD1,TGTGCCAGCAGCCAGGGACAGGGGGCCTACGAGCAGTACTTC,CASSQGQGAYEQYF
TRBV24-1,TRBJ1-2,14,.,.,TGTGCCACCAGTGACCACGGGACATCAATGGGCTACACCTTC,CATSDHGTSMGYTF
TRBV6-1,TRBJ2-1,15,.,TRBD2,TGTGCCAGCAGTGAAGTCGGAATAGCGGGGAATGAGCAGTTCTTC,CASSEVGIAGNEQFF